This paragraph reports one T cell receptor beta chain. Its specificity is unknown. Trimming at V came to 7 bases and at J to 0 bases, leaving 5 bases not matched to a gene. Germline CDR1 is SQVTM and CDR2 is ANQGSEA. The CDR3 loop spans 14 amino acids. This record belongs to a study of graft-versus-host responses after intestinal transplantation. Turning to the study itself: Among the recipients, all got anti-thymocyte globulin induction and then tacrolimus and steroids for about 3 years.

Both intraepithelial and lamina propria lymphocytes were released by processing graft tissue. General study points: The authors found GvH clones in recipient marrow, some appearing first in ileum or blood. Graft-versus-host to host-versus-graft clonal ratios in allografts were high in patients with graft-donor T cell macrochimerism. Peak GvH clone levels in circulation were associated with early post-transplant HvG declines.

Data came from immunoSEQ multiplex PCR; TCRdb stores just in-frame clones and leaves some out. The sample shows approximately 15,000 clones, around 74% of them seen only once. The chain joins TRBV29-1 to TRBJ1-5, with 8 bases that match TRBD1. The TCR originated in a human patient who received an intestinal transplant, so some T cells may come from the graft donor. The material sequenced was ileum tissue, taken 14 days after transplant. This CDR3 reads CSAGTGNSNQPQHF. For the CDR3, the DNA is TGCAGCGCTGGGACAGGCAATAGCAATCAGCCCCAGCATTTT.